One T cell receptor (beta chain) is described in this entry. The table lists this clone with many counts. The target of this receptor is not known. Per-base quality was not reported, and no clone a single base away is much larger than it. These data originate in a study of metastatic and nonmetastatic thyroid tumors (TCRdb year 2020). Looking at the study overall: Repertoires from peripheral blood and from tumor or nodule tissue samples of malignant and benign thyroid patients were compared. Broad study findings and their caveats: TCR beta diversity was reported as significantly higher in malignant tumors than in benign nodules, in both blood and tumor samples.

Library method: PCR. The sequencer listed for this sample is Illumina HiSeq 4000. The TCR beta-chain CDR3 region of each patient was profiled by high-throughput sequencing. The study's own analysis went as follows. The researchers built a classifier to tell apart papillary thyroid cancer patients with distant metastasis, based on CDR3 differences among clinicopathological groups. The Shannon index was used to assess repertoire diversity, and the Morisita-Horn index was used to assess tumor-blood repertoire similarity. Clones were called with MiXCR by TCRdb after fastp trimmed the public reads at Q25, and only in-frame beta chains were retained. These V and J calls rely on TCRdb rather than the paper's analysis. This sample comprises more than 20,000 clones, over 10% of them detected only once. The top ten hold around 22% of the sample. From a lookup of the germline V gene, CDR1 and CDR2 are MDHEN and SYDVKM. V was cut back by 2 bases and J by 3 bases, leaving a gap of 1 base between them. The CDR3 measures 11 amino acids from cysteine to phenylalanine. Left in the record is the CDR3 DNA by itself, 33 bases read in frame from the first base.

No patient had received any treatment before thyroid surgery. Using T-cell receptor beta sequencing, the study looked back at clinical samples from patients collected from about 2011 to 2018. This TCR was recovered from a female donor with papillary thyroid cancer or a benign thyroid nodule (not recorded which). Some clones in this sample may be carry-over from other donors' samples. Sequenced: blood. Recombination connected TRBV28 to TRBJ1-1, with the D gene call left open. Read as DNA, the sequence is TGTGCCAGCAGTTTAGACACTGAAGCTTTCTTT. It codes for CASSLDTEAFF. Beyond the CDR3, the reference TRBV28 and TRBJ1-1 genes provide the residues; the full variable domain reads: DVKVTQSSRYLVKRTGEKVFLECVQDMDHENMFWYRQDPGLGLRLIYFSYDVKMKEKGDIPEGYSVSREKKERFSLILESASTNQTSMYLCASSLDTEAFFGQGTRLTVV.